Presented here are 3 T cell receptor beta chains from one specimen sequenced in a study of Ad26.COV2.S vaccination and SARS-CoV-2 variants. The treatment denotes: roughly 19 received Ad26.COV2.S at low or high dose, single or two shots; a few received placebo; per-sample allocation not given. Collection of the samples took place on day 63 after the first injection of vaccine or placebo. Sequenced by immunoSEQ multiplex PCR; TCRdb stores in-frame clones only, minus some. The sample shows some 370,000 clones, roughly 80% of them seen only once. The sequences come from peripheral blood, collected in a trial of Ad26.COV2.S vaccine versus placebo. The receptors were gathered from a person aged 18 to 59 who received the Ad26.COV2.S COVID-19 vaccine or a placebo.

The CDR3 nucleotides read TGTGCCAGCAGCTCCTGGGCAACTAATGAAAAACTGTTTTTT. Residues: CASSSWATNEKLFF. This rearrangement joins TRBV7-9 to TRBJ1-4; D gene ambiguous. Germline V CDR1 and CDR2: SEHNR, FQNEAQ (reference sequence). V lost 4 bases, J lost 0 bases, and 6 bases lay in between. This CDR3 is built from 14 residues.

The gene calls are TRBV7-2 and TRBJ1-1; D is ambiguous. CDR3 length equals 13 residues. Trimming took off 1 base at V and 0 bases at J, with 3 bases between the two ends. Germline V CDR1 and CDR2: SGHTA, FQGNSA. Here the CDR3 DNA reads TGTGCCAGCAGCTTAGTAGTGAACACTGAAGCTTTCTTT. Translated, it gives CASSLVVNTEAFF.

The rearrangement joins TRBV14 to TRBJ2-7; 8 nucleotides match TRBD2. V lost 6 bases and J lost 4; bases outside the gene matches: 8. Germline CDR1 SGHDN, CDR2 FVKESK. The CDR3 contains 14 residues. CDR3 amino acids: CASSQTSAIYEQYF. CDR3 sequence (DNA): TGTGCCAGCAGTCAGACTAGCGCGATTTACGAGCAGTACTTC.